A single sample gave rise to the 5 T cell receptor beta chains below, sequenced in a study of cytomegalovirus exposure and HLA in healthy donors. Amplification used 60 Vbeta primers and 13 Jbeta primers. The assay was immunoSEQ multiplex PCR, and TCRdb's table has in-frame clones only and misses some. The repertoire holds fewer than 250,000 clones, with approximately 83% as singletons. The sequenced sample was PBMCs. Every receptor here comes from a woman between 45 and 65 years old in good health and CMV-seropositive.

The chain joins TRBV29-1 to TRBJ2-2; 11 nucleotides agree with TRBD2. This CDR3 comprises 16 residues. Germline trimming cut 7 bases from V and 4 bases from J; bases unmatched to any gene: 11. Germline V gene sequence: CDR1 SQVTM, CDR2 ANQGSEA. The CDR3: CSGRGSGGVGTGELFF. The CDR3 coding sequence is TGCAGCGGGAGGGGTAGCGGGGGGGTCGGCACCGGGGAGCTGTTTTTT.

The chain couples TRBV6-1 to TRBJ1-2; no definite D call. This CDR3 has 13 residues. Germline assignment: CDR1 MNHNS and CDR2 SASEGT. The germline V and J ends were trimmed by 10 bases and 4 bases, with 16 bases remaining between them. The CDR3 DNA reads as TGTGCCACCATGACCGGGGTGGGCTATGGCTACACCTTC. It translates to CATMTGVGYGYTF.

This clone was seen once. The chain combines TRBV15 with TRBJ1-3; D is unresolved. The CDR3 contains 13 residues. CDR1 is LNHNV and CDR2 is YYDKDF in the germline V gene (reference sequence). The germline V and J ends were trimmed by 6 bases and 4 bases, with 10 bases remaining between them. The CDR3 is CATSGERGNTIYF. The CDR3 coding sequence is TGTGCCACCAGTGGGGAGCGGGGAAACACCATATATTTT.

Here the CDR3 reads CASSSGQANSEQYF. The CDR3 DNA follows: TGCGCCAGCAGCTCGGGACAGGCCAACTCCGAGCAGTACTTC. V usage is TRBV5-1 and J usage is TRBJ2-7; 8 bases line up with TRBD1. The ends lost 3 bases at V and 6 bases at J; junction bases unmatched: 8. The CDR3 runs 14 residues. CDR1 is SGHRS, CDR2 YFSETQ, per germline.

The gene calls are TRBV6-5 and TRBJ1-3; possibly TRBD1 for D (5 bases). CDR3 size: 15 residues. Trimming shortened V by 6 bases and J by 0 bases, and 12 bases separated the two germline ends. Germline CDR1 MNHEY, CDR2 SVGAGI. The chain's CDR3 is CASSPGTSSGNTIYF. DNA for the CDR3: TGTGCCAGCAGCCCAGGGACTAGCTCTGGAAACACCATATATTTT.